Below are 10 T cell receptor beta chains sequenced from a single sample in a study of vaccination and CD4 T cells after COVID-19. Regarding time point: late sampling 161 to 241 days after vaccination in a few convalescent patients. TCRdb re-analysed the PCR reads in MiXCR, keeping a single row per CDR3 protein. This table has more than 35,000 distinct CDR3 sequences, 36% appearing once. The source material was CD4+ T cells from blood, sampled about 7 months after SARS-CoV-2 vaccination. The source of these receptors is a human donor who had recovered from COVID-19.

This clonotype has just a few counts. The chain couples TRBV7-7 to TRBJ2-5, with TRBD2 matching over 11 bases. The CDR3 length is 16 residues. The trim removed 5 bases at V and 2 bases at J, leaving 7 bases unmatched. The germline V gene has CDR1 SSHAT and CDR2 FNYEAQ (reference sequence). This chain's CDR3 is CASSLGTSGGQETQYF. In nucleotides, the CDR3 is TGTGCCAGCAGCCTAGGGACTAGCGGAGGGCAAGAGACCCAGTACTTC.

This clonotype occurred a few times. The chain carries TRBV15 and TRBJ2-7; 9 bases line up with TRBD2. Germline V gene sequence: CDR1 LNHNV, CDR2 YYDKDF (reference sequence). This CDR3 contains 13 residues. After removal of 5 bases from V and 5 bases from J, the junction contained 4 bases not matched to a gene. The CDR3 is CATSAGGWNEQYF. CDR3 bases: TGTGCCACCAGCGCGGGGGGGTGGAACGAGCAGTACTTC.

V and J are TRBV20-1 and TRBJ2-1, with a possible D match to TRBD2 (6 bases). Germline V lookup: CDR1 DFQATT, CDR2 SNEGSKA (reference sequence). V was cut by 3 bases and J by 6 bases, with 9 bases left in between. This CDR3 comprises 12 residues. The CDR3 loop is CSASPSANEQFF. The CDR3 DNA follows: TGCAGTGCTAGCCCTAGCGCCAATGAGCAGTTCTTC.

The chain employs TRBV7-2 and TRBJ2-4; D uncertain. Germline values: CDR1 SGHTA, CDR2 FQGNSA. Trimming pared 5 bases from V and 1 base from J, leaving 15 bases between. The CDR3 length is 16 residues. Here the CDR3 DNA reads TGTGCCAGCAGCCAAGACGAAAGGGCGGCCAAAAACATTCAGTACTTC. It is translated as CASSQDERAAKNIQYF.

J is TRBJ2-7 and V is TRBV21-1; the table's TRBD2 call for D was not verified on the DNA. TRBV21-1 is a pseudogene segment. This CDR3 comprises 19 residues. CDR3 in DNA: TGTGCCAGCAGTCCAGCCCCCGGGACTAGCGGGAGGTGCCCCCACGAGCAGTACTTC. Translation: CASSPAPGTSGRCPHEQYF.

The sample holds a few counts of this clonotype. V is TRBV4-2 and J is TRBJ2-3; D is ambiguous. V was cut by 6 bases and J by 0 bases, with 10 bases left in between. CDR3 length equals 14 residues. The V gene's germline CDR1 is LGHNA and CDR2 YNFKEQ. Here the CDR3 DNA reads TGTGCCAGCAGGACGGAGCCGAGCACAGATACGCAGTATTTT. Its protein is CASRTEPSTDTQYF.

This clonotype was picked up a small number of times. The V and J genes are TRBV28 and TRBJ2-7, with 12 bases that match TRBD2. This CDR3 region has 13 residues. J lost 1 base, V lost 10 bases, and 2 bases had no gene match. CDR1 is MDHEN, CDR2 SYDVKM, per germline. CDR3 coding DNA: TGTGCCACGACTAGCGGGAGTTCCTACGAGCAGTACTTC. Translated, it gives CATTSGSSYEQYF.

This clonotype was counted between two and nine times. The gene calls are TRBV4-1 and TRBJ1-5; 7 nucleotides align to TRBD1. V dropped 4 bases and J dropped 0; count of bases not matched to a gene: 9. There are 17 residues in the CDR3. Germline V gene sequence: CDR1 MGHRA, CDR2 YSYEKL. The CDR3 bases are TGCGCCAGCAGCCCGGGACAGCAAACTTATAGCAATCAGCCCCAGCATTTT. Residues: CASSPGQQTYSNQPQHF.

This clonotype appeared a few times. V is TRBV6-5 and J is TRBJ2-1, with 9 bases matching TRBD2. The V gene end was trimmed by 0 bases and the J gene end by 5 bases; junction bases not matched to a gene: 8. Germline CDR1 reads MNHEY; CDR2 reads SVGAGI. The CDR3 sequence is 17 residues long. CDR3 sequence (DNA): TGTGCCAGCAGTTACTCGTGGGGGACTAGCCTGCACAATGAGCAGTTCTTC. This translates into CASSYSWGTSLHNEQFF.

This clonotype was found a few times. The chain links TRBV20-1 to TRBJ2-2; 7 bases fit TRBD1. Germline V gene sequence: CDR1 DFQATT, CDR2 SNEGSKA (reference sequence). This CDR3 contains 14 residues. The V segment lost 0 bases and the J segment 6 bases; nucleotides outside the gene matches: 4. The CDR3 region is CSARERGRAGELFF. The DNA of the CDR3 is TGCAGTGCTAGAGAAAGGGGGCGAGCCGGGGAGCTGTTTTTT.